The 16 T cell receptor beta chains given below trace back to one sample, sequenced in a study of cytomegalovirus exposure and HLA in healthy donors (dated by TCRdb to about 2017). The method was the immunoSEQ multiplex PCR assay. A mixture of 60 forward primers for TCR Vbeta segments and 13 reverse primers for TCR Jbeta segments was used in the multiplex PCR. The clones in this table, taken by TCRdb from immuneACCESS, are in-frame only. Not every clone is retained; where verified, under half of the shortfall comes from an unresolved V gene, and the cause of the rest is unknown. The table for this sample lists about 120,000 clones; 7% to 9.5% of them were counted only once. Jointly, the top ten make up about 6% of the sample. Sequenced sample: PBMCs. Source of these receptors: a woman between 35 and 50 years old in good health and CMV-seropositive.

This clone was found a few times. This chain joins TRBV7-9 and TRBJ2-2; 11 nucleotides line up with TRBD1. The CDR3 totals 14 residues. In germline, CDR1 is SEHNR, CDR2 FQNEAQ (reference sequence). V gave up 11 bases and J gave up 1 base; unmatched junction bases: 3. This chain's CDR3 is CAGQGAKNTGELFF. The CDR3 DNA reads TGTGCCGGACAGGGGGCGAAGAACACCGGGGAGCTGTTTTTT.

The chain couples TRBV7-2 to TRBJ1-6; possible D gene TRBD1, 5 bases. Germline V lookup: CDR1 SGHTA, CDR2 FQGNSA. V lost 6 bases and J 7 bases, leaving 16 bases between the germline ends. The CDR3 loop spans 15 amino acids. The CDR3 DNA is TGTGCCAGCAGTTTTACGTCAGGGCTCAATTCACCCCTCCACTTT. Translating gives CASSFTSGLNSPLHF. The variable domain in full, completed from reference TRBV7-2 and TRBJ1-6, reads GAGVSQSPSNKVTEKGKDVELRCDPISGHTALYWYRQSLGQGLEFLIYFQGNSAPDKSGLPSDRFSAERTGGSVSTLTIQRTQQEDSAVYLCASSFTSGLNSPLHFGNGTRLTVT.

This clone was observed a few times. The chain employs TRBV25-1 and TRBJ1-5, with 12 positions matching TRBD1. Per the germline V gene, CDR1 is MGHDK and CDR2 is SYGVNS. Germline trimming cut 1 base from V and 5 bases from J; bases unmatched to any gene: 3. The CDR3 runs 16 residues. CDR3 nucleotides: TGTGCCAGCAGTGAATCGGGGACAGGGGGCCATCAGCCCCAGCATTTT. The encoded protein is CASSESGTGGHQPQHF.

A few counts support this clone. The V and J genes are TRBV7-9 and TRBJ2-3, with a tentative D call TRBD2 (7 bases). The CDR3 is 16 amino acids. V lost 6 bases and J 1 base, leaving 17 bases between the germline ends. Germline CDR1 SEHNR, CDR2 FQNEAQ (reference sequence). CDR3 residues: CASSASGRGRTDTQYF. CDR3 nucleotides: TGTGCCAGCAGTGCTAGCGGTCGGGGGCGCACAGATACGCAGTATTTT.

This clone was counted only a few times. The CDR3 DNA sequence: TGCGCCAGCAGCTCCGCCGGGGGACGGAACACAGATACGCAGTATTTT. This sequence encodes CASSSAGGRNTDTQYF. The J gene is TRBJ2-3, the V gene TRBV5-1, with TRBD2 as a possible D gene (6 bases). The CDR3 spans 16 residues. V lost 3 bases to trimming and J lost 2 bases, with 16 bases between them. CDR1 and CDR2 (germline): SGHRS, YFSETQ.

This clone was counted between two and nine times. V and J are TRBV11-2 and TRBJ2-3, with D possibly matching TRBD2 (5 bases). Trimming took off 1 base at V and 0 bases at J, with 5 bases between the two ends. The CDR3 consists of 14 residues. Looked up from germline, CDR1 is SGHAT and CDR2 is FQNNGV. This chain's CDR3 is CASSLAGSTDTQYF. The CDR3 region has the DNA TGTGCCAGCAGCTTAGCGGGAAGCACAGATACGCAGTATTTT.

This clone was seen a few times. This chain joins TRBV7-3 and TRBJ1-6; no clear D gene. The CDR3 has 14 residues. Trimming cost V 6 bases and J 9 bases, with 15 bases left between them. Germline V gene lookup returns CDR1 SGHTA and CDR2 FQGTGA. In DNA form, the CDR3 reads TGTGCCAGCAGTGAAGGGAGGGAGAGTTCACCCCTCCACTTT. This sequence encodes CASSEGRESSPLHF.

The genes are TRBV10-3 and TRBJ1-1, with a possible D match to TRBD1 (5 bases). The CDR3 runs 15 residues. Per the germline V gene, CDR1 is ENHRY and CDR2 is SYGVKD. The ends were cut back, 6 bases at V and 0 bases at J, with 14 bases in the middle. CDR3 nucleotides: TGTGCCATCAGCGCCCCCGGGACTGTGAACACTGAAGCTTTCTTT. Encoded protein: CAISAPGTVNTEAFF.

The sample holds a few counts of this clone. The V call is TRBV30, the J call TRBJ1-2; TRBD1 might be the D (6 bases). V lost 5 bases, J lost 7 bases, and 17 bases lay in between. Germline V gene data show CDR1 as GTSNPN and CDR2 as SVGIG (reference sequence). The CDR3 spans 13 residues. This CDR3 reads CAWEGHGVSGYTF. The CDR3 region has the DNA TGTGCCTGGGAGGGACACGGAGTCAGTGGCTACACCTTC.

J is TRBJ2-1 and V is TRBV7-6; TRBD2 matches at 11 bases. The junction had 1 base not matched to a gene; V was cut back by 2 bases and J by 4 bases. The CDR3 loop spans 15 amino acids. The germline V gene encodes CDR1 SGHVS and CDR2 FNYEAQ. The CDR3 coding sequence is TGTGCCAGCAGCTTATCTAGCGGGGGGTACAATGAGCAGTTCTTC. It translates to CASSLSSGGYNEQFF.

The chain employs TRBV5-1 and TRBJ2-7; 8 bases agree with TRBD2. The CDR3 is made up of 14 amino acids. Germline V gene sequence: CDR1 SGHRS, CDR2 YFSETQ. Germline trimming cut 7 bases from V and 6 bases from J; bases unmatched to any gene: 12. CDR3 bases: TGCGCCAGCCACTCCCGGGAGGGGAGCCGCGAGCAGTACTTC. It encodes CASHSREGSREQYF.

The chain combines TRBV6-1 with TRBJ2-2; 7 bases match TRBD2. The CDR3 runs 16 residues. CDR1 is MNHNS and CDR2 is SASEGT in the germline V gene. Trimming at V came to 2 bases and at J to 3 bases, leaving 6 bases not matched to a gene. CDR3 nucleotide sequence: TGTGCCAGCAGTGAATTAGGGCGGGGGTACACCGGGGAGCTGTTTTTT. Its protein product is CASSELGRGYTGELFF.

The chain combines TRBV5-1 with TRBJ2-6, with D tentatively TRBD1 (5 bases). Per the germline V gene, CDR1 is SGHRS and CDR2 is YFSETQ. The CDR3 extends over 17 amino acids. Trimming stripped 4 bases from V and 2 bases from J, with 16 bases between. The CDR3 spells CASSPTYTGPGANVLTF. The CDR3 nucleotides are TGCGCCAGCAGCCCTACCTATACAGGACCTGGGGCCAACGTCCTGACTTTC.

CDR3 nucleotides: TGTGCCAGCAGCTCCTTCGGGGGGAACACTGAAGCTTTCTTT. This sequence encodes CASSSFGGNTEAFF. The chain has TRBV11-2 and TRBJ1-1; the D gene is possibly TRBD1 (5 bases). Germline-derived CDR1 and CDR2 are SGHAT and FQNNGV. CDR3 length equals 14 residues. The V end was cut by 4 bases, the J end by 1 base, with 10 bases between.

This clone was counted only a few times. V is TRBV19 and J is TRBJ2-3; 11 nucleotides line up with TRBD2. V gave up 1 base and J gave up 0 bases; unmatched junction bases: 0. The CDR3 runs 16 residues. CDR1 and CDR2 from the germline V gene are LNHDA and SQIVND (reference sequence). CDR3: CASSIGLAGSTDTQYF. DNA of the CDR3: TGTGCCAGTAGTATAGGACTAGCGGGAAGCACAGATACGCAGTATTTT.

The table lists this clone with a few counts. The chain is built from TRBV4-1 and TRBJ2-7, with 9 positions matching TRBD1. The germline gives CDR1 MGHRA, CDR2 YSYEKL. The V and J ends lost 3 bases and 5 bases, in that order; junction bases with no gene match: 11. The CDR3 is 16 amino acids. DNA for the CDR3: TGCGCCAGCAGCCATGGACCGGGACAGGGCGAAGACGAGCAGTACTTC. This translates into CASSHGPGQGEDEQYF.